Listed below are T cell receptor beta chains from one sample, sequenced in a study of cytomegalovirus exposure and HLA in healthy donors. Generated by immunoSEQ multiplex PCR, the TCRdb table keeps only in-frame clones and is missing some. Here the sample spans 200,000 to 300,000 clones, around 80% being singletons. Sequenced material: PBMCs. All receptors derive from a woman aged 40 to 50 in good health and CMV-seropositive. CDR3s include the opening cysteine and the closing phenylalanine or tryptophan. D genes are given only for firm matches. Rows give clone size only sometimes, using once, few, many, or a class for an expanded clone.

d_call	j_call	clone_size	v_call	cdr3_aa	cdr3_nt
TRBD2	TRBJ2-5	once	TRBV19	CASSEVGGPRETQYF	TGCGCCAGTAGTGAGGTGGGAGGGCCTAGGGAGACCCAGTACTTC
TRBD1	TRBJ1-6	-	TRBV7-6	CASSLVRGPNSPLHF	TGTGCCAGCAGCTTAGTCAGGGGGCCTAATTCACCCCTCCACTTT
-	TRBJ2-3	once	TRBV5-1	CASSSGTSTDTQYF	TGCGCCAGCAGTAGTGGGACAAGCACAGATACGCAGTATTTT
-	TRBJ2-7	few	TRBV5-4	CASSHWKSGYEQYF	TGTGCCAGCAGCCACTGGAAAAGCGGCTACGAGCAGTACTTC
-	TRBJ1-2	few	TRBV9	CASSVAQEAYGYTF	TGTGCCAGCAGCGTAGCCCAGGAGGCTTATGGCTACACCTTC
-	TRBJ1-1	few	TRBV18	CASSPPRGLETEAFF	TGTGCCAGCTCTCCTCCGCGAGGGTTAGAAACTGAAGCTTTCTTT
-	TRBJ1-2	-	TRBV18	CASSPVGGIANYGYTF	TGTGCCAGCTCACCTGTCGGGGGAATTGCCAACTATGGCTACACCTTC
TRBD2	TRBJ2-3	-	TRBV9	CASSVGSSGKTDTQYF	TGTGCCAGCAGCGTAGGTAGTAGCGGGAAGACAGATACGCAGTATTTT
TRBD1	TRBJ2-5	once	TRBV2	CASSPETGGAGTQYF	TGTGCCAGCAGTCCAGAGACAGGGGGCGCCGGGACCCAGTACTTC
TRBD2	TRBJ2-7	-	TRBV7-2	CASRTGLAGAYEQYF	TGTGCCAGCAGAACTGGACTAGCGGGAGCCTACGAGCAGTACTTC